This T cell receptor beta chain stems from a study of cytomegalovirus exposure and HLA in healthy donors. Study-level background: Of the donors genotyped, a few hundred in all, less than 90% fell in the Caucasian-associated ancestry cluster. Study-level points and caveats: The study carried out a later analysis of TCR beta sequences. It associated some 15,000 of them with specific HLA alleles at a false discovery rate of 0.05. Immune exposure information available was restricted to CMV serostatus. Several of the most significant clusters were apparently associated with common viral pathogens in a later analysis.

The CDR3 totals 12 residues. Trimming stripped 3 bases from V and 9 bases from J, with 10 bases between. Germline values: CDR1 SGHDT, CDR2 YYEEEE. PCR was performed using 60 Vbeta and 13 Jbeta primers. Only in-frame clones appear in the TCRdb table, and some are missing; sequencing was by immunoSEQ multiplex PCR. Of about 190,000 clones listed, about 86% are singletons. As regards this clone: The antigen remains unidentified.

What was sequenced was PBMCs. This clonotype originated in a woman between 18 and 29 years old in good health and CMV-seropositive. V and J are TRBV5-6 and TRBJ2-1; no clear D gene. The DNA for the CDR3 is TGTGCCAGCAGCTCCCCCTTCGGTGAGCAGTTCTTC. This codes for CASSSPFGEQFF.